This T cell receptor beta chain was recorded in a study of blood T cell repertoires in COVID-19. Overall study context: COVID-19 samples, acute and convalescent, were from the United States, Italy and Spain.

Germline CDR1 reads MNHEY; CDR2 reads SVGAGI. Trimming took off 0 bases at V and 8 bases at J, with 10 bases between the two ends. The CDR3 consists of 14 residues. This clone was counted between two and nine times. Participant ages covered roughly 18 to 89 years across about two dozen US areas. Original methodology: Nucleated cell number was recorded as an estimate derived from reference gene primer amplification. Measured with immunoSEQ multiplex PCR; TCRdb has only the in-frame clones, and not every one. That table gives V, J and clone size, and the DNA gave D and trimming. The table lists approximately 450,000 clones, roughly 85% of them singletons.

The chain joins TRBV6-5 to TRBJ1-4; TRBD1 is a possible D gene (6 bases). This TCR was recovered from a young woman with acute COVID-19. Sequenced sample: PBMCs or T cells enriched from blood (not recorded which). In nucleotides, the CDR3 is TGTGCCAGCAGTTACTCGGACAGTGAGGAAAAACTGTTTTTT. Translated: CASSYSDSEEKLFF.